The next 20 T cell receptor beta chains were all read from a single sample in a study of cytomegalovirus exposure and HLA in healthy donors. 60 Vbeta and 13 Jbeta primers were used in PCR. The table came from immunoSEQ multiplex PCR; TCRdb's copy has only in-frame clones and leaves some out. Counted here are 110,000 to 150,000 clones, around 80% occurring once; the ten biggest clones make up just over 5%. The sequencing sample was made of PBMCs. The source is a male donor in good health and CMV-seronegative.

This sequence joins TRBV4-1 and TRBJ2-2; 8 bases match TRBD2. This CDR3 comprises 16 residues. Trimming at V came to 6 bases and at J to 2 bases, leaving 8 bases not matched to a gene. CDR1 is MGHRA and CDR2 is YSYEKL in the germline V gene. The chain's CDR3 is CASRKIAGINTGELFF. The CDR3 coding sequence is TGCGCCAGCAGGAAGATAGCGGGGATTAACACCGGGGAGCTGTTTTTT.

This clone appeared a few times. The chain is built from TRBV30 and TRBJ2-6; 8 nucleotides match TRBD1. Germline V gives CDR1 GTSNPN, CDR2 SVGIG (reference sequence). V lost 1 base and J lost 3; bases outside the gene matches: 5. The CDR3 is 16 residues long. CDR3 coding DNA: TGTGCCTGGAGTGGCCAGGGGGCGAGTGGGGCCAACGTCCTGACTTTC. Its translation is CAWSGQGASGANVLTF.

This clone was recorded only once. The chain has TRBV2 and TRBJ2-7; 9 bases map to TRBD2. The CDR3 is 15 amino acids. J lost 7 bases, V lost 4 bases, and 11 bases had no gene match. From germline, CDR1 is SNHLY and CDR2 FYNNEI. CDR3: CASSGDGGGGKEQYF. The CDR3 DNA reads TGTGCCAGCAGTGGGGACGGCGGGGGGGGAAAAGAGCAGTACTTC.

This clone was found once. The rearrangement joins TRBV5-1 to TRBJ1-4; TRBD1 matches at 8 bases. Trimming at V came to 2 bases and at J to 8 bases, leaving 8 bases not matched to a gene. The CDR3 contains 15 residues. The germline CDR1 and CDR2 sequences are SGHRS and YFSETQ. CDR3 nucleotides: TGCGCCAGCAGCTTAGAGGACAGGGTATGGGAAAAACTGTTTTTT. Amino acid sequence: CASSLEDRVWEKLFF.

This rearrangement joins TRBV5-1 to TRBJ2-2; 8 positions agree with TRBD1. This CDR3 region has 15 residues. V shed 6 bases, J shed 2 bases, and the junction held 6 bases outside the gene matches. The germline V gene has CDR1 SGHRS and CDR2 YFSETQ. The CDR3 DNA reads TGCGCCAGCAAGGGTGGGACAGGAAACACCGGGGAGCTGTTTTTT. This translates into CASKGGTGNTGELFF.

Here the CDR3 DNA reads TGTGCCAGCAGTGGGACTAGAGGGAATGAGCAGTTCTTC. Translated: CASSGTRGNEQFF. This rearrangement joins TRBV6-6 to TRBJ2-1; 8 bases align to TRBD2. This CDR3 is built from 13 residues. The trim removed 5 bases at V and 7 bases at J, leaving 4 bases unmatched. The germline V gene encodes CDR1 MNHNY and CDR2 SVGAGI (reference sequence).

The chain has TRBV30 and TRBJ2-7; 9 bases are shared with TRBD1. Trimming removed 5 bases from V and 5 bases from J; junction bases left unmatched: 1. CDR1 is GTSNPN, CDR2 SVGIG, per germline (reference sequence). This CDR3 is built from 11 residues. CDR3 nucleotides: TGTGCCTGGGGGACAGGGAACGAGCAGTACTTC. As protein: CAWGTGNEQYF.

The V call is TRBV5-6, the J call TRBJ2-7; D is unclear. Trimming removed 2 bases at V and 2 bases at J, with 11 bases between. The CDR3 has 14 amino acids. Germline CDR1 SGHDT, CDR2 YYEEEE. In DNA form, the CDR3 reads TGTGCCAGCAGCTTCCTTGTGAGTGCCTACGAGCAGTACTTC. Protein product: CASSFLVSAYEQYF.

V is TRBV7-6 and J is TRBJ1-2; the match to TRBD1 covers 9 bases. Unmatched junction bases numbered 20, after V lost 1 base and J lost 8 bases. The CDR3 consists of 19 residues. Looked up from germline, CDR1 is SGHVS and CDR2 is FNYEAQ. In DNA form, the CDR3 reads TGTGCCAGCAGCTTAGTTACGTTATCTACGGGACAGGGTTTTCGCGGCTACACCTTC. This gives the protein CASSLVTLSTGQGFRGYTF.

V usage is TRBV27 and J usage is TRBJ2-3; TRBD1 agrees at 9 bases. Germline lookup yields CDR1 MNHEY and CDR2 SMNVEV (reference sequence). V lost 8 bases, J lost 4 bases, and 10 bases stayed unmatched. The CDR3 covers 15 residues. CDR3 sequence reads: CASRQDRGISDTQYF. CDR3 DNA: TGTGCCAGCCGTCAGGACAGGGGAATATCAGATACGCAGTATTTT.

J is TRBJ2-7 and V is TRBV19; weak D call: TRBD1 (5 bases). The CDR3 is 14 amino acids. Germline V CDR1 and CDR2: LNHDA, SQIVND (reference sequence). V lost 6 bases to trimming and J lost 1 base, with 13 bases between them. CDR3 bases: TGTGCCAGTAGCAGAGTCACAGGTTCCTACGAGCAGTACTTC. This encodes CASSRVTGSYEQYF.

The rearrangement joins TRBV4-3 to TRBJ2-1; tentative D call: TRBD1 (6 bases). V was shortened by 1 base and J by 6 bases, with 13 bases between the two germline ends. CDR3 length equals 15 residues. Germline CDR1 LGHNA, CDR2 YSLEER. CDR3 sequence: CASSQGGPSSNEQFF. The CDR3 DNA reads TGCGCCAGCAGCCAAGGGGGGCCGAGTTCCAATGAGCAGTTCTTC.

This clone was recorded a few times. An end of the junction does not agree with germline; a read error may underlie this. This sequence joins TRBV9 and TRBJ1-1, with TRBD1 identical over 8 bases. The CDR3 sequence is 12 residues long. Germline values: CDR1 SGDLS, CDR2 YYNGEE. The CDR3 DNA sequence: TGTGCCAGCAGCGCGGCAGGGGGCCAAGTTGTCTTT. As protein: CASSAAGGQVVF.

The chain carries TRBV5-1 and TRBJ1-1; D possibly corresponds to TRBD1 (5 bases). Germline CDR1 SGHRS, CDR2 YFSETQ. The CDR3 has 14 residues. V lost 4 bases and J lost 1, with 11 bases in between. CDR3: CASSLQGGNTEAFF. The CDR3 DNA follows: TGCGCCAGCAGCCTCCAGGGAGGGAACACTGAAGCTTTCTTT.

This chain links TRBV7-2 with TRBJ2-3; 11 nucleotides match TRBD2. The junction had 7 bases not matched to a gene; V was cut back by 4 bases and J by 1 base. CDR3 length: 17 residues. The germline gives CDR1 SGHTA, CDR2 FQGNSA. The CDR3 here is CASSSRLAGSGTDTQYF. In nucleotides, the CDR3 is TGTGCCAGCAGCTCTCGACTAGCGGGAAGCGGCACAGATACGCAGTATTTT.

This clone has a single count. The chain recombines TRBV6-6 with TRBJ1-3; 7 bases are a match to TRBD1. Germline CDR1 is MNHNY and CDR2 is SVGAGI (reference sequence). CDR3 length: 16 residues. V shed 6 bases and J 0 bases; nucleotides not matched to a gene: 8. This CDR3 is CASRLLTGHSGNTIYF. DNA for the CDR3: TGTGCCAGCAGACTACTGACAGGGCACTCTGGAAACACCATATATTTT.

Only one count was recorded for this clone. This chain links TRBV18 with TRBJ2-3, with unresolved D. Germline loops: CDR1 KGHSH, CDR2 LQKENI. The CDR3 runs 13 residues. With 2 bases removed from V and 8 bases from J, the gap between germline ends came to 11 bases. This CDR3 is CASSPVPEVTQYF. In nucleotides, the CDR3 is TGTGCCAGCTCACCAGTACCCGAGGTTACGCAGTATTTT.

This chain uses TRBV9 with TRBJ1-2; D remains ambiguous. Germline V lookup: CDR1 SGDLS, CDR2 YYNGEE. The CDR3 loop spans 12 amino acids. The V end lost 5 bases, the J end lost 8 bases, and 13 bases lay between the germline ends. The CDR3 reads CASRGFPGGYTF. The DNA for the CDR3 is TGTGCCAGCAGGGGGTTCCCGGGAGGCTACACCTTC.

The CDR3 protein is CASSTNLDSVSYEQYF. The CDR3 nucleotides are TGTGCCAGCAGCACTAACCTGGACAGCGTCTCCTACGAGCAGTACTTC. The genes are TRBV28 and TRBJ2-7, with D perhaps TRBD1 (6 bases). The CDR3 covers 16 residues. The V gene lost 6 bases and the J gene lost 0 bases, with 18 bases spanning the gap. Germline V CDR1 and CDR2: MDHEN, SYDVKM.

CDR3 protein: CASSSGDGYTF. The CDR3 DNA reads as TGTGCCAGCAGCTCAGGGGATGGCTACACCTTC. The chain couples TRBV28 to TRBJ1-2, with D possibly matching TRBD1 (6 bases). In germline, CDR1 is MDHEN, CDR2 SYDVKM. V was cut by 6 bases and J by 6 bases, with 8 bases left in between. The CDR3 sequence is 11 residues long.